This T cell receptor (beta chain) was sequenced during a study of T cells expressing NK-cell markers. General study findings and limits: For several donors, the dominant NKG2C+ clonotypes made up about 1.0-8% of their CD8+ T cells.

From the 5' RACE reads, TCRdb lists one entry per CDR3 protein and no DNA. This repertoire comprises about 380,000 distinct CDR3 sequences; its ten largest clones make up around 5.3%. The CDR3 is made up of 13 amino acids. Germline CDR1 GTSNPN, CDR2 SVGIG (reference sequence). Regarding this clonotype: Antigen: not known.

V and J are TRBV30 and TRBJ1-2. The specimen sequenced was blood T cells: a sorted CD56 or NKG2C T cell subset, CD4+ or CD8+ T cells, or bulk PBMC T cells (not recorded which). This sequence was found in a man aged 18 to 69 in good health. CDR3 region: CAWKVSLNYGYTF.